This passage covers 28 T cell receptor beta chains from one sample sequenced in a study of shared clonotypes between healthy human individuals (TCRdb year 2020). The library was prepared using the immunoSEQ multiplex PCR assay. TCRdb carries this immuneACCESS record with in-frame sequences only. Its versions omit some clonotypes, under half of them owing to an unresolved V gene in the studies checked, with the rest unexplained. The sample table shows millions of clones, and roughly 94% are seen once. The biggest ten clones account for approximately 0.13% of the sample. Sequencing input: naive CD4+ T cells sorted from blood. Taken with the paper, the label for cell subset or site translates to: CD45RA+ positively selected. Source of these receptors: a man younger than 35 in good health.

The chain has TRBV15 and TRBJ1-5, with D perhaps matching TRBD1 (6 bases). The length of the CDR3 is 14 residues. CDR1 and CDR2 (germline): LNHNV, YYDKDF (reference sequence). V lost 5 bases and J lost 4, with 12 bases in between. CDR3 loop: CATSRDIGNQPQHF. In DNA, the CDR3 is TGTGCCACCAGCCGGGACATCGGGAATCAGCCCCAGCATTTT.

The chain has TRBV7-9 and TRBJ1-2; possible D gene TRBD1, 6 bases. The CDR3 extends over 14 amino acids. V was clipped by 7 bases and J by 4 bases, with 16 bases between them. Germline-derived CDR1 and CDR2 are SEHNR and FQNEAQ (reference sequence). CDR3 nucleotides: TGTGCCAGCAACACAGGGTTGCCATCCTATGGCTACACCTTC. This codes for CASNTGLPSYGYTF.

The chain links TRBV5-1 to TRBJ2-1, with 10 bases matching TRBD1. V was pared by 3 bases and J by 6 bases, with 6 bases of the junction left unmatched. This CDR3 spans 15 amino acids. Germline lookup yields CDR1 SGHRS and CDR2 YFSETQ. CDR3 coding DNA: TGCGCCAGCAGCTCGGGACAGGGGAAGTCCAATGAGCAGTTCTTC. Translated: CASSSGQGKSNEQFF.

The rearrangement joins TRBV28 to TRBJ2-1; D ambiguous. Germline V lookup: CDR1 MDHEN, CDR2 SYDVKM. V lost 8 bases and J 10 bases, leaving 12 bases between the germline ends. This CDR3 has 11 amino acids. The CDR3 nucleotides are TGTGCCAGCCTCACCGGGCGGGAGCAGTTCTTC. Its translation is CASLTGREQFF.

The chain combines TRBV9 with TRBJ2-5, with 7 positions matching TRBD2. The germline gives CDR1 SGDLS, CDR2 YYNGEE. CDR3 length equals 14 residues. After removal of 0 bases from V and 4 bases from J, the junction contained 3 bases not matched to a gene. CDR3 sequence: CASSVGEGSETQYF. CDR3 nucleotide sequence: TGTGCCAGCAGCGTAGGGGAGGGGTCAGAGACCCAGTACTTC.

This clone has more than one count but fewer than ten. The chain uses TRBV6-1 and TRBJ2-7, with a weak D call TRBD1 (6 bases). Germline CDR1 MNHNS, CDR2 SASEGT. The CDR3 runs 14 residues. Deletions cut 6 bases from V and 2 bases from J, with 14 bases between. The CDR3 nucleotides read TGTGCCAGCAGGTTTGACTGGACAGCCTACGAGCAGTACTTC. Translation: CASRFDWTAYEQYF.

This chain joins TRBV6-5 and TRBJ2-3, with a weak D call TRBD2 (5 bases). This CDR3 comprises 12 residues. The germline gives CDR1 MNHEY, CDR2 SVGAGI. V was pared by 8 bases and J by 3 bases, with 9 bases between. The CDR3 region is CASGWTTDTQYF. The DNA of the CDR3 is TGTGCCAGCGGGTGGACTACAGATACGCAGTATTTT.

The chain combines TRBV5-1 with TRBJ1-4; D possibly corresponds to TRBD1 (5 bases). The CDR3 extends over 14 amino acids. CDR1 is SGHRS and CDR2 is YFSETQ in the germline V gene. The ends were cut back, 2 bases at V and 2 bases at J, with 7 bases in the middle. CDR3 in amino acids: CASSLQATNEKLFF. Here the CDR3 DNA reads TGCGCCAGCAGCTTACAGGCTACTAATGAAAAACTGTTTTTT. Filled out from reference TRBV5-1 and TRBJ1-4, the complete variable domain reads KAGVTQTPRYLIKTRGQQVTLSCSPISGHRSVSWYQQTPGQGLQFLFEYFSETQRNKGNFPGRFSGRQFSNSRSEMNVSTLELGDSALYLCASSLQATNEKLFFGSGTQLSVL.

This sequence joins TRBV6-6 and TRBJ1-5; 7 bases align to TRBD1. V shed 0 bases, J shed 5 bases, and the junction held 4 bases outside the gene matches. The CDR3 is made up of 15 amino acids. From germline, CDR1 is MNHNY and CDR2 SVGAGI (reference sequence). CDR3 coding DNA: TGTGCCAGCAGTTACTCTGACAGGGATGATCAGCCCCAGCATTTT. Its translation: CASSYSDRDDQPQHF.

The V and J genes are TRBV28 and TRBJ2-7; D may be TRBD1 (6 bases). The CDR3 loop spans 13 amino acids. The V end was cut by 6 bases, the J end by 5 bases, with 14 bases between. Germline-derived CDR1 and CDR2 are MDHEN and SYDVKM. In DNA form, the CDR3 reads TGTGCCAGCAGCCCAGGGGATGTAGACGAGCAGTACTTC. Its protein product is CASSPGDVDEQYF.

The CDR3 DNA reads TGTGCCAGTGGACTAGCGGGAGGGAGCTCCTACGAGCAGTACTTC. Amino acid sequence: CASGLAGGSSYEQYF. V usage is TRBV10-3 and J usage is TRBJ2-7, with TRBD2 identical over 15 bases. The CDR3 sequence is 15 residues long. CDR1 and CDR2 (germline): ENHRY, SYGVKD. V gave up 10 bases and J gave up 0 bases; unmatched junction bases: 4.

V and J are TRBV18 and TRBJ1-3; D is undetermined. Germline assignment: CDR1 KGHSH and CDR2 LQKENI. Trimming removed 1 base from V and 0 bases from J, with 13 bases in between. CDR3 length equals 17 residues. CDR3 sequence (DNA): TGTGCCAGCTCACCACAGAGGAGGGTGAGCTCTGGAAACACCATATATTTT. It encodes CASSPQRRVSSGNTIYF.

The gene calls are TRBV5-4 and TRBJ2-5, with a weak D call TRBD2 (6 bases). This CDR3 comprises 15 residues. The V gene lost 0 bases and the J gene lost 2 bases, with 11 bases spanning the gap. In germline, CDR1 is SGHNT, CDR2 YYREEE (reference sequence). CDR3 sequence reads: CASSLGGLSQETQYF. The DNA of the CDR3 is TGTGCCAGCAGCTTGGGCGGACTATCACAAGAGACCCAGTACTTC.

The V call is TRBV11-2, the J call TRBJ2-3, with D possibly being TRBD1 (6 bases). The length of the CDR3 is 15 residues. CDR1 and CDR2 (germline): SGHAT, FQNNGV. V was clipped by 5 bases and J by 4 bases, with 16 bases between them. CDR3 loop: CASSPRADSSDTQYF. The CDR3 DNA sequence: TGTGCCAGCAGCCCCAGAGCGGACAGCTCAGATACGCAGTATTTT.

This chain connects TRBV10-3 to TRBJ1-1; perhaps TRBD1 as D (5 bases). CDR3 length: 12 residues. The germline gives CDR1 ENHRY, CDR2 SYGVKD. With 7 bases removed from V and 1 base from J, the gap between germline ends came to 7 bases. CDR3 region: CAITGANTEAFF. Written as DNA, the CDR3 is TGTGCCATCACCGGGGCGAACACTGAAGCTTTCTTT.

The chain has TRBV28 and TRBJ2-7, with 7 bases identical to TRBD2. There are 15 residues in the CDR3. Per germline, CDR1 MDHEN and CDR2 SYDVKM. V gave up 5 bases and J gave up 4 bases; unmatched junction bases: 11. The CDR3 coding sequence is TGTGCCAGCAGTCCCGGGGGAGCGGGGTCTTACGAGCAGTACTTC. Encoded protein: CASSPGGAGSYEQYF.

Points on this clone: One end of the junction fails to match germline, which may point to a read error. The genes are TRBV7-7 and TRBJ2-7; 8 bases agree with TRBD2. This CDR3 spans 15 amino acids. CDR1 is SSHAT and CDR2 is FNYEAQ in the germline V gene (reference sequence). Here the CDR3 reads CASSLAAGEFYEQYF. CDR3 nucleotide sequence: TGTGCTAGCAGCTTAGCAGCGGGAGAGTTCTACGAGCAGTACTTC. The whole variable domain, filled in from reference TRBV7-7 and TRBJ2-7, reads GAGVSQSPRYKVTKRGQDVTLRCDPISSHATLYWYQQALGQGPEFLTYFNYEAQPDKSGLPSDRFSAERPEGSISTLTIQRTEQRDSAMYRCASSLAAGEFYEQYFGPGTRLTVT.

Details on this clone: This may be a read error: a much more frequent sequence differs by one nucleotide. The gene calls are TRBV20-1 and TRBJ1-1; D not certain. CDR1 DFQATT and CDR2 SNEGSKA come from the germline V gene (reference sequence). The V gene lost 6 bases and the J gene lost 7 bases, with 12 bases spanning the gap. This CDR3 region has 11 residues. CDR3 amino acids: CSAGFRGEAFF. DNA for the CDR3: TGCAGTGCCGGTTTCCGTGGTGAAGCTTTCTTT.

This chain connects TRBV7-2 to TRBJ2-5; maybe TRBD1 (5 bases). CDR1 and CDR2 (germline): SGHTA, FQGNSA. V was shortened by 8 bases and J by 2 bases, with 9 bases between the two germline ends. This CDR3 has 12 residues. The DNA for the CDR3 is TGTGCCAGCCAAGGGGTACAAGAGACCCAGTACTTC. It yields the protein CASQGVQETQYF. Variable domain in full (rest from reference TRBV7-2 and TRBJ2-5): GAGVSQSPSNKVTEKGKDVELRCDPISGHTALYWYRQSLGQGLEFLIYFQGNSAPDKSGLPSDRFSAERTGGSVSTLTIQRTQQEDSAVYLCASQGVQETQYFGPGTRLLVL.

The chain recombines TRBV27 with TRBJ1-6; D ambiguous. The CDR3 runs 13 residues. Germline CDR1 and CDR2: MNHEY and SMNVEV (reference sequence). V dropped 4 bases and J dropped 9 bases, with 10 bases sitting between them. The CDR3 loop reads CASSYDIPSPLHF. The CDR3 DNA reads TGTGCCAGCAGTTATGACATACCTTCACCCCTCCACTTT.

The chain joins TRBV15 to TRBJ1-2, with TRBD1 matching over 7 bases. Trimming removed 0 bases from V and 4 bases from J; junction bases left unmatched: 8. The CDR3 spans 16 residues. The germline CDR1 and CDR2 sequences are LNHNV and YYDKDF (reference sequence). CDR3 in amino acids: CATSRDSTGVPYGYTF. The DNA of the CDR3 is TGTGCCACCAGCAGAGACTCTACAGGGGTTCCCTATGGCTACACCTTC.

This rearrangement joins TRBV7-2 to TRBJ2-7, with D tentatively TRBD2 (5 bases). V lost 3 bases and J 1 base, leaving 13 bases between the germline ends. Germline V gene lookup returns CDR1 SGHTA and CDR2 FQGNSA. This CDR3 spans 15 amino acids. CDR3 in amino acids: CASSLTSSGSYEQYF. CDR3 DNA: TGTGCCAGCAGCTTGACTTCCAGCGGATCCTACGAGCAGTACTTC. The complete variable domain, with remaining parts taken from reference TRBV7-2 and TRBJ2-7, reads GAGVSQSPSNKVTEKGKDVELRCDPISGHTALYWYRQSLGQGLEFLIYFQGNSAPDKSGLPSDRFSAERTGGSVSTLTIQRTQQEDSAVYLCASSLTSSGSYEQYFGPGTRLTVT.

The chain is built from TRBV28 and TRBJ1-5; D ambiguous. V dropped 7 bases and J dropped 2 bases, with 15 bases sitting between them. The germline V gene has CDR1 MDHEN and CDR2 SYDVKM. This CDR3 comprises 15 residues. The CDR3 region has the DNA TGTGCCAGCACCCTGGCCACCTTGGGCAATCAGCCCCAGCATTTT. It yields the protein CASTLATLGNQPQHF.

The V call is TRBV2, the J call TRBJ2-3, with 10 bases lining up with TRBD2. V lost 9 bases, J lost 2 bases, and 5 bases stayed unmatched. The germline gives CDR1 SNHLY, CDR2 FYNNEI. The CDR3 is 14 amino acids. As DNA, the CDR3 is TGTGCCAGTCTAGCGGGAGTTTCCACAGATACGCAGTATTTT. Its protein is CASLAGVSTDTQYF.

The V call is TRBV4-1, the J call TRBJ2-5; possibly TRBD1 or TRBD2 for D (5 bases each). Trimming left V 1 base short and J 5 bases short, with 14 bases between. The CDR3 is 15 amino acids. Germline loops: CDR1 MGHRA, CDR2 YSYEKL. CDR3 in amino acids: CASSQGVSEGETQYF. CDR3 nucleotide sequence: TGCGCCAGCAGCCAAGGGGTATCTGAGGGGGAGACCCAGTACTTC.

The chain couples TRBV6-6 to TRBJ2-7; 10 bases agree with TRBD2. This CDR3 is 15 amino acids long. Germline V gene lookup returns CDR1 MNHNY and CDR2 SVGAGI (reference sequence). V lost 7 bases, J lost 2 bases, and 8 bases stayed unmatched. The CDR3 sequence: CASNGRTSGPYEQYF. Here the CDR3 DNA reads TGTGCCAGCAATGGCCGGACTAGCGGTCCCTACGAGCAGTACTTC.

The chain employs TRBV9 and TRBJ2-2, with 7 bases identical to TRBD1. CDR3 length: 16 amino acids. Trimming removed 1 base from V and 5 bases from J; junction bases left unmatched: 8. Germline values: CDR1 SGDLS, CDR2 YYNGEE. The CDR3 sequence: CASSVSPTQGTGELFF. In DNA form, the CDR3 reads TGTGCCAGCAGCGTAAGCCCCACACAGGGGACCGGGGAGCTGTTTTTT. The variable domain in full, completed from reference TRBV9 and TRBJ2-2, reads DSGVTQTPKHLITATGQRVTLRCSPRSGDLSVYWYQQSLDQGLQFLIQYYNGEERAKGNILERFSAQQFPDLHSELNLSSLELGDSALYFCASSVSPTQGTGELFFGEGSRLTVL.

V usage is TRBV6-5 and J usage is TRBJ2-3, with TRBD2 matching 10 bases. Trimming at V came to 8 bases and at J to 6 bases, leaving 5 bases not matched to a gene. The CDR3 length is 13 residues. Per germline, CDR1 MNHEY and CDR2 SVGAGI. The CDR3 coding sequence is TGTGCCAGCTGCACTAGCGGGGTGGATACGCAGTATTTT. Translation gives CASCTSGVDTQYF.